This TCR beta chain stems from a study of blood T cell repertoires in COVID-19. Turning to the study itself: Donors in the United States, Italy and Spain gave samples during acute or convalescent COVID-19. T cells, B-cell-depleted T cells, or PBMCs provided the cDNA or gDNA that served as material.

In the original analysis: Scientists estimated how many nucleated cells there were by amplifying reference gene primers. Repertoires were generated with immunoSEQ multiplex PCR, while TCRdb's copy carries only in-frame clones and drops some. Clone size and the V and J calls come from that table; the DNA yielded D and trimming. The sample carries about 99,000 clones, 70% to 80% recorded once. The CDR3 runs to 12 residues. The V gene end was trimmed by 6 bases and the J gene end by 5 bases; junction bases not matched to a gene: 3. From germline, CDR1 is SNHLY and CDR2 FYNNEI. The sequence was collected from a woman older than 75 with active or convalescent COVID-19. The sequencing input was peripheral blood. This rearrangement joins TRBV2 to TRBJ1-2, with 7 bases lining up with TRBD1. CDR3 nucleotides: TGTGCCAGCAGAGGGGGCTCATATGGCTACACCTTC. Translation: CASRGGSYGYTF.